Shown below are 18 T cell receptor beta chains from a single sample sequenced in a study of cytomegalovirus exposure and HLA in healthy donors. It was with 60 Vbeta and 13 Jbeta primers that the PCR ran. Produced via immunoSEQ multiplex PCR; TCRdb's table is partial and in-frame only. The sample has about 190,000 clones; roughly 80% are singletons. Input material: PBMCs. Receptors were obtained from a middle-aged man in good health and CMV-seropositive.

V is TRBV2 and J is TRBJ1-5; no reliable D call. The CDR3 runs to 15 residues. Between the trimmed V and J ends, which lost 6 bases and 3 bases, there was a span of 15 bases. Germline CDR1 is SNHLY and CDR2 is FYNNEI. This CDR3 is CASSPRRLHNQPQHF. In nucleotides, the CDR3 is TGTGCCAGCAGCCCGCGGAGATTGCACAATCAGCCCCAGCATTTT.

The CDR3 DNA follows: TGTGCCAGCAGCCCCCGGGACAGGAGTAACTATGGCTACACCTTC. Encoded protein: CASSPRDRSNYGYTF. The chain recombines TRBV11-1 with TRBJ1-2; 8 nucleotides match TRBD1. The CDR3 is 15 residues long. The germline gives CDR1 SGHAT, CDR2 FQDESV (reference sequence). The V segment lost 5 bases and the J segment 1 base; nucleotides outside the gene matches: 6.

The chain has TRBV5-1 and TRBJ2-7, with D possibly TRBD1 on 6 matching bases. Germline V gene lookup returns CDR1 SGHRS and CDR2 YFSETQ. Trimming took 0 bases from V and 6 from J, leaving 13 bases between them. The CDR3 extends over 14 amino acids. The CDR3 coding sequence is TGCGCCAGCAGCTTGGGACAGGACCTCTCCGAGCAGTACTTC. Its translation: CASSLGQDLSEQYF.

This clone was seen only a few times. This chain links TRBV30 with TRBJ2-3, with D possibly matching TRBD1 (5 bases). CDR1 is GTSNPN, CDR2 SVGIG, per germline (reference sequence). The CDR3 consists of 13 residues. The germline V and J ends were trimmed by 6 bases and 6 bases, with 16 bases remaining between them. DNA for the CDR3: TGTGCCTGCCGGACAAACAATGGGGATACGCAGTATTTT. Its translation: CACRTNNGDTQYF.

This chain joins TRBV18 and TRBJ2-5, with 11 bases fitting TRBD2. This CDR3 is built from 16 residues. J gave up 5 bases and V 0 bases, and 5 bases lay outside the gene matches. Germline CDR1 reads KGHSH; CDR2 reads LQKENI. CDR3 nucleotide sequence: TGTGCCAGCTCACCACCGCTAGCGGGGGGTCGGGAGACCCAGTACTTC. Translation gives CASSPPLAGGRETQYF.

This clone was recorded only once. The V call is TRBV9, the J call TRBJ2-1; TRBD1 matches 7 bases. CDR1 SGDLS and CDR2 YYNGEE come from the germline V gene. The CDR3 spans 16 residues. The J segment lost 2 bases and the V segment lost 3 bases, leaving 8 bases of the junction unmatched. The CDR3 sequence: CASSEIRGTAYNEQFF. Here the CDR3 DNA reads TGTGCCAGCAGCGAAATCCGTGGGACAGCCTACAATGAGCAGTTCTTC.

The rearrangement joins TRBV10-2 to TRBJ2-1; D is possibly TRBD2 (6 bases). The CDR3 length is 11 residues. Germline-derived CDR1 and CDR2 are WSHSY and SAAADI. V shed 8 bases and J shed 9 bases, with 11 bases lying between them. The CDR3 DNA reads as TGCGCCAGCCAACTGGGGGGTGAGCAGTTCTTC. Protein sequence: CASQLGGEQFF.

The rearrangement links TRBV2 to TRBJ1-5; D gene uncertain. Germline assignment: CDR1 SNHLY and CDR2 FYNNEI. The CDR3 totals 13 residues. Trimming pared 8 bases from V and 1 base from J, leaving 9 bases between. CDR3 protein: CASETGSNQPQHF. In nucleotides, the CDR3 is TGTGCCAGCGAGACGGGAAGCAATCAGCCCCAGCATTTT.

This clone has only a few counts. The CDR3 loop is CASSPAEVVADTQYF. CDR3 nucleotide sequence: TGCGCCAGCAGCCCGGCAGAGGTCGTGGCAGATACGCAGTATTTT. This chain uses TRBV5-1 with TRBJ2-3; D is undetermined. The V and J ends lost 4 bases and 4 bases respectively, with 16 bases between them. In germline, CDR1 is SGHRS, CDR2 YFSETQ. The CDR3 sequence is 15 residues long. The full variable domain, with the rest looked up from reference TRBV5-1 and TRBJ2-3, is KAGVTQTPRYLIKTRGQQVTLSCSPISGHRSVSWYQQTPGQGLQFLFEYFSETQRNKGNFPGRFSGRQFSNSRSEMNVSTLELGDSALYLCASSPAEVVADTQYFGPGTRLTVL.

The V call is TRBV30, the J call TRBJ2-7; 8 positions agree with TRBD2. Losses at the gene ends were 1 base for V and 6 bases for J; bases not matched to a gene: 11. There are 15 residues in the CDR3. CDR1 is GTSNPN, CDR2 SVGIG, per germline (reference sequence). For the CDR3, the DNA is TGTGCCTGGAGTGGAAGGGGGAGCGGGGGCCGCGAGCAGTACTTC. Encoded protein: CAWSGRGSGGREQYF.

The CDR3 region is CASSWRNQETQYF. CDR3 coding DNA: TGCGCCAGCAGTTGGAGGAACCAAGAGACCCAGTACTTC. V and J are TRBV10-2 and TRBJ2-5; a possible D gene is TRBD2 (5 bases). The CDR3 loop spans 13 amino acids. The V end lost 5 bases, the J end lost 0 bases, and 7 bases lay between the germline ends. Germline V gives CDR1 WSHSY, CDR2 SAAADI.

This chain links TRBV7-3 with TRBJ2-6, with 7 nucleotides matching TRBD1. Trimming took 4 bases from V and 0 from J; bases not matched to a gene: 6. The CDR3 loop spans 17 amino acids. Germline V gene lookup returns CDR1 SGHTA and CDR2 FQGTGA. The CDR3 region has the DNA TGTGCCAGCAGCTACCGGACAGGAAACTCTGGGGCCAACGTCCTGACTTTC. The encoded protein is CASSYRTGNSGANVLTF.

The chain carries TRBV9 and TRBJ2-7; TRBD1 is a possible D gene (6 bases). This CDR3 is built from 15 residues. The germline V gene has CDR1 SGDLS and CDR2 YYNGEE. The ends were cut back, 4 bases at V and 2 bases at J, with 16 bases in the middle. Here the CDR3 reads CASSPTGGNPYEQYF. The CDR3 nucleotides read TGTGCCAGCAGCCCGACAGGTGGAAACCCCTACGAGCAGTACTTC.

CDR3 amino acids: CASSTRLASLSYEQYF. DNA for the CDR3: TGTGCCAGCAGCACCCGACTAGCCTCCCTTTCCTACGAGCAGTACTTC. The rearrangement uses TRBV7-6 and TRBJ2-7, with 7 bases aligning to TRBD2. Trimming cost V 5 bases and J 1 base; bases outside gene matches: 11. From germline, CDR1 is SGHVS and CDR2 FNYEAQ. This CDR3 comprises 16 residues.

The V call is TRBV9, the J call TRBJ1-3; D may be TRBD1 (5 bases). Per the germline V gene, CDR1 is SGDLS and CDR2 is YYNGEE. This CDR3 is built from 19 residues. V dropped 6 bases and J dropped 4 bases, with 29 bases sitting between them. Here the CDR3 reads CASTLDGGAGGIIGNTIYF. CDR3 bases: TGTGCCAGCACCCTAGACGGTGGTGCGGGGGGAATAATCGGAAACACCATATATTTT.

CDR3 amino acids: CASSAGISGGLETQYF. CDR3 nucleotide sequence: TGTGCCAGCAGCGCAGGAATTAGCGGGGGGCTGGAGACCCAGTACTTC. The chain couples TRBV9 to TRBJ2-5; 10 bases map to TRBD2. The CDR3 length is 16 residues. Germline lookup yields CDR1 SGDLS and CDR2 YYNGEE. Trimming cost V 3 bases and J 5 bases; bases outside gene matches: 10.

This clone appeared once. The rearrangement joins TRBV5-4 to TRBJ2-5; 8 bases match TRBD2. This CDR3 is 15 amino acids long. Germline V lookup: CDR1 SGHNT, CDR2 YYREEE (reference sequence). J lost 5 bases, V lost 4 bases, and 10 bases had no gene match. The CDR3 here is CASSVRGGGRETQYF. Here the CDR3 DNA reads TGTGCCAGCAGCGTACGGGGGGGCGGGAGGGAGACCCAGTACTTC.

The chain carries TRBV11-1 and TRBJ1-6; D may be TRBD1 (6 bases). Germline CDR1 and CDR2: SGHAT and FQDESV (reference sequence). The germline V and J ends were trimmed by 2 bases and 10 bases, with 12 bases remaining between them. This CDR3 has 14 amino acids. The CDR3 sequence: CASSLRQGMSPLHF. The CDR3 bases are TGTGCCAGCAGCTTAAGGCAGGGGATGTCACCCCTCCACTTT.